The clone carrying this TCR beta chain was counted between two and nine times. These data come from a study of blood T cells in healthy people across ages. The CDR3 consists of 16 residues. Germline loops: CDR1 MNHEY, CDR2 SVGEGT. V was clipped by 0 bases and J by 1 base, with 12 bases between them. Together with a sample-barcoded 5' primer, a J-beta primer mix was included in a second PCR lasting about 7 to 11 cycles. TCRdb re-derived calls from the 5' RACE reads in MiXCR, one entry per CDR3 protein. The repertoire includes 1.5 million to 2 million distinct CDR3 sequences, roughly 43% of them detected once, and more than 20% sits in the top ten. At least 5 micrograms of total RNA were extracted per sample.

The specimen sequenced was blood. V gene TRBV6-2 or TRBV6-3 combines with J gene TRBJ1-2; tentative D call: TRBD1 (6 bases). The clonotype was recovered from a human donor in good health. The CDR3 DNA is TGTGCCAGCAGTTACTCGCCACAGGGACTTAACTATGGCTACACCTTC. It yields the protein CASSYSPQGLNYGYTF.